A single TCR beta chain is shown here with its context. Clones were read by immunoSEQ multiplex PCR, and TCRdb kept only the in-frame ones, dropping some. The top ten clones hold 1.9% of a sample with some 120,000 clones, around 90% of them seen once. The data originate from a study of cytomegalovirus exposure and HLA in healthy donors. The V segment lost 3 bases and the J segment 4 bases; nucleotides outside the gene matches: 9. Per the germline V gene, CDR1 is GTSNPN and CDR2 is SVGIG (reference sequence). The CDR3 totals 16 residues. This clonotype was sampled from a woman younger than 35 in good health and CMV-seronegative. The specimen sequenced was PBMCs. V gene TRBV30 combines with J gene TRBJ2-2; 9 bases line up with TRBD1. The CDR3 region has the DNA TGTGCCTGGAGGCCCGGGACAGGGCGGTTCACCGGGGAGCTGTTTTTT. Translating gives CAWRPGTGRFTGELFF.